This T cell receptor beta chain comes out of a study of cytomegalovirus exposure and HLA in healthy donors (TCRdb year 2017). Background on the whole study: In an earlier analysis of some 550 of the donors, about 260 Gb of sequence data and 95 million to 130 million unique TCR beta sequences from about 180 million T cells were reported. Roughly 320 gigabases of sequencing data and around 80 million unique TCR sequences made up an early release that covered 500 to 650 HLA-typed donors. Of the roughly 400 genotyped donors, about 80% fell in the genetic ancestry cluster associated with self-reported Caucasian donors. The study aimed to test whether cataloging public T cell receptors could reveal signatures of past pathogen exposure. The study used immunosequencing to profile the T cell repertoires of several hundred subjects and linked those repertoires to cytomegalovirus serostatus. Along with the approximately 670-subject first cohort, a separate validation cohort of about 110 different subjects was used. High-throughput TCR immunosequencing, statistical association of individual TCRs with disease status, and machine learning were combined to predict cytomegalovirus infection status. A later analysis re-examined previously published TCR beta repertoires from just over 650 donors and added high-resolution HLA genotyping to investigate patterns of TCR occurrence. The later analysis used no new phenotypic data to find candidate immune exposures, relying instead on TCR beta sequences and their occurrence across donors. An earlier analysis of 587 of the donors used high-throughput TCR beta sequencing to judge whether each TCR beta V gene segment behaved as functional or pseudogenic. Alongside the repertoire data, information on donor age, sex, ethnicity and CMV serostatus was compiled. A later genetic analysis took genome-wide SNP genotypes for about 60% of the roughly 670 donors and used that subset as a discovery cohort. All discovery cohort repertoires had been generated on a single sequencing platform. Both class I and class II loci were covered by HLA typing, at four-digit resolution. The number of donors typed differed by locus, with roughly 629-640 for A, B, C, DRB1 and DQB1, around 560 for DQA1, over 600 for DPA1, and approximately 470 for DPB1. Roughly five DR-DQ haplotypes were handled as single units for association and clustering because linkage in the cohort was strong. Among some 400 genotyped donors of the cohort, an average of approximately 250,000 unique TCR beta nucleotide sequences were sequenced per donor, roughly 18% of them non-productive.

As to this clone: Its cognate antigen has yet to be identified. Per-base qualities were not stored, and no clone one base away is much larger.

Looking up the germline V gene yields CDR1 MGHRA and CDR2 YSYEKL. Counted from cysteine to phenylalanine, this CDR3 has 14 amino acids. The kept DNA is CDR3 alone, 42 bases in frame from the first base. The V end loses 1 base and the J end loses 3 bases, and a stretch of 10 bases separates them. Library prep was done by the immunoSEQ multiplex PCR assay. For the multiplex PCR, a mixture combining 60 forward primers for TCR Vbeta segments and 13 reverse primers for TCR Jbeta segments was used. The CDR3 region of rearranged TCR beta genes was amplified from genomic DNA by a multiplex PCR assay. On the Illumina HiSeq System, the amplified TCR beta libraries were sequenced as 87-base-pair reads. Turning to the authors' computational methods: Across the 670 or so repertoires, a later analysis counted about 81 million unique TCR beta chains, roughly 11 million of which were shared by at least two donors. A nearest-neighbor algorithm error-corrected the raw reads and collapsed the reads into unique sequences, merging closely related sequences to remove PCR and sequencing errors. To assign V, D and J gene segments, CDR3 sequences were aligned to IMGT reference sequences. For a sequence to be retained, at least a six-nucleotide match to both a V gene segment and a J gene segment was required. Rearrangements were called productive when the CDR3 lacked stop codons and stayed in frame with V and J; all others were non-productive. Following IMGT convention, CDR3 was defined as the stretch from the second conserved V-encoded cysteine to the conserved J-encoded phenylalanine. Sequences without an unambiguous match to a single V gene segment were excluded from the earlier analysis of 450 to 650 of the donors. An earlier analysis of a few hundred of the donors called V segments functional above 56.7% productive rearrangements and segregating when the between-donor standard deviation exceeded 5%. A statistical classification framework was built for diagnosing cytomegalovirus status from the catalog of TCR beta chain sequences. In a later analysis, TCR nucleotide sequences were compared against IMGT/GENE-DB human TR gene sequences so that V and J genes could be assigned. The TCRdist pipeline was used in a later analysis to assign CDR3 sequences and most-parsimonious VDJ recombination scenarios. A later analysis defined each TCR beta chain by its CDR3 amino acid sequence plus V-gene family, and excluded reads lacking a unique V-gene family. In a later analysis, approximately 640 highly shared, low-generation-probability nucleotide sequences were removed to address suspected cross-contamination and a sequencing artifact. For each public chain, a later analysis derived a clonal expansion index from normalized ranks of inferred template counts within each repertoire. In a later analysis, generation probabilities were computed with a VDJ recombination model fitted to out-of-frame rearrangements, and the resulting probabilities were checked against IGoR. Hypergeometric tests were used in a later analysis to score TCR-TCR, TCR-HLA and TCR-CMV co-occurrence, with a repertoire-size bias correction applied to the TCR pairs. False discovery rates were estimated in a later analysis by permuting HLA or CMV assignments 20 times. A later analysis grouped co-occurring TCRs with DBSCAN, adding TCRdist sequence similarity when clustering within HLA-allele-positive subsets. For co-occurrence clustering, repertoires with fewer than 30,000 or more than 120,000 public chains were excluded, along with roughly 5 repertoires with anomalous nucleotide sharing. The immuneACCESS repertoire file appears here via TCRdb, limited to in-frame rearrangements. These files lack a portion of the clones; in checked studies, under half of the deficit traces to unresolved V genes, and the cause of the others is not known. D and trimming come from the DNA, and the V and J calls and clone size come from that table. Here the sample has more than 95,000 clones; approximately 80% occur a single time. Clones ranked in the top ten supply roughly 3.5% of the sample.

In total, just over 650 healthy bone marrow donors made up the cohort. All cohort members were sampled while nominally healthy, although unrecorded immune exposures were likely present. The donor tested CMV seronegative and was one of the 352 seronegative cohort members. Every donor gave a peripheral blood sample, and the peripheral blood mononuclear cells from that sample were used for TCR beta sequencing. The Qiagen DNeasy Blood Extraction Kit was used to extract genomic DNA from the blood cell samples. The full study reports these points: Because HLA typing was unavailable for some donors at each locus, only the typed subset was used in association tests. Across donors, most TCR sequences were observed very rarely, whereas some public TCRs were present in many individuals. The cohort was sequenced for TCR beta chains only, and without alpha or paired-chain data the features that could be detected were limited. A total of fewer than 200 TCR beta chains were listed by the study as associated with cytomegalovirus. Because counts were too low, some 16 rarely observed V segments, including chromosome 9 orphons, were excluded from the earlier analysis of under 650 of the donors. According to a later analysis, TCR association rates differed among HLA loci, with DRB1 alleles showing the most associated TCRs and HLA-C alleles showing the fewest. The presence/absence analyses assumed that sequencing depth was roughly uniform across donors, and that assumption may not be true. A later analysis reported that several top co-occurrence clusters appeared linked to parvovirus B19, influenza, CMV and Epstein-Barr virus. A later genetic analysis associated a missense DCLRE1C variant with V-gene and J-gene trimming of TCR beta chains, and an independent cohort replicated the association. In vitro tests confirmed that a few of the cytomegalovirus-associated TCR beta chains recognize cytomegalovirus antigens. Some IMGT-functional V segments, including TRBV6-2 and TRBV6-3, could not be told apart with the 87-base-pair reads, so those segments were excluded. In an earlier analysis of about 600 of the donors, most TCR beta V segments appeared in productive rearrangements about 87% or about 30% of the time, broadly matching IMGT annotations. A later analysis found that HLA-associated TCR beta chains were more clonally expanded and had lower generation probabilities than equally common non-associated chains. The authors suggested that the approach could potentially be generalized to other disease states and immunological phenotypes. In both the original and validation cohorts, the classifier was reported to diagnose cytomegalovirus status with high specificity and sensitivity. A cluster of highly shared sequence variants was judged likely to be a technical artifact of the sequencing pipeline. Correlated functional status among segregating V segments might reflect linkage disequilibrium, but an unknown experimental factor could not be ruled out. At a false discovery rate of 0.05, a later analysis linked about 17,000 TCR beta sequences to specific HLA alleles. A later analysis found that most CMV-associated TCR beta chains appeared HLA-restricted, with HLA associations seemingly driven largely by CMV exposure. Compared with the roughly 670-donor mean, donors in an Asian-associated ancestry cluster had fewer N-insertions in productive TCRs, according to a later genetic analysis. When HLA alleles, especially DR and DQ, strongly co-occurred, TCR associations were difficult to assign to individual alleles. A further reported finding was that TCR beta sequences accurately predicted the HLA-A and HLA-B alleles for most subjects in the first cohort. CMV serostatus was the only immune exposure information available for the cohort.

Sequencing used PBMCs. The receptor comes from a man in his forties in good health and CMV-seronegative. The chain is assembled from TRBV4-1 and TRBJ2-7; no confident D gene assignment can be made. CDR3 reads: CASSQGPRSYEQYF. The DNA reads TGCGCCAGCAGCCAAGGACCAAGGAGCTACGAGCAGTACTTC.